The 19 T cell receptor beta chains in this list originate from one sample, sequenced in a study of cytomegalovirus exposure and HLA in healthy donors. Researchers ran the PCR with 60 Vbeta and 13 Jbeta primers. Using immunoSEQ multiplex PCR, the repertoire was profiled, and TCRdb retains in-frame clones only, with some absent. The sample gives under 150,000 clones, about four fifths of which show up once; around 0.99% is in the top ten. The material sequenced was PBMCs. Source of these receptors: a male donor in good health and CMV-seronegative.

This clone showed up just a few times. This CDR3 reads CASSKGLAGAGANVLTF. The CDR3 coding sequence is TGTGCCAGCAGCAAGGGACTAGCGGGGGCTGGGGCCAACGTCCTGACTTTC. The rearrangement links TRBV7-2 to TRBJ2-6; TRBD2 aligns across 14 bases. Germline V gives CDR1 SGHTA, CDR2 FQGNSA. CDR3 length: 17 amino acids. V dropped 5 bases and J dropped 2; count of bases not matched to a gene: 2. Complete variable domain (other parts from reference TRBV7-2 and TRBJ2-6): GAGVSQSPSNKVTEKGKDVELRCDPISGHTALYWYRQSLGQGLEFLIYFQGNSAPDKSGLPSDRFSAERTGGSVSTLTIQRTQQEDSAVYLCASSKGLAGAGANVLTFGAGSRLTVL.

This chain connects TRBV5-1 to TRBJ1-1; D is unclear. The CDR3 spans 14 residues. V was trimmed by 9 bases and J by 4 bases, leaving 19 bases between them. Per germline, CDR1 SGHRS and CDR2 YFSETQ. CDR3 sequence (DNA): TGCGCCACTACCGTCGACGGCGGTGGCACTGAAGCTTTCTTT. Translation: CATTVDGGGTEAFF.

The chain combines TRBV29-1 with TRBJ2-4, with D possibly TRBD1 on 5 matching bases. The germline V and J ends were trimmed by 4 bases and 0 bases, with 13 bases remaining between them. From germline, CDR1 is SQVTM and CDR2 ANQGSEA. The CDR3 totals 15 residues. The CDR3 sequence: CSVGLGVVAKNIQYF. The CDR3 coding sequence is TGCAGCGTTGGCTTAGGGGTAGTAGCCAAAAACATTCAGTACTTC.

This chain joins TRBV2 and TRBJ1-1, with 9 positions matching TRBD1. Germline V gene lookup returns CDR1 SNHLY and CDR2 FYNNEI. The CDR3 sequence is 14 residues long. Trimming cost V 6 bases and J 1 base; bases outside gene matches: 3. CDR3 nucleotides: TGTGCCAGCAGGGGACAGGGAAGGAACACTGAAGCTTTCTTT. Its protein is CASRGQGRNTEAFF.

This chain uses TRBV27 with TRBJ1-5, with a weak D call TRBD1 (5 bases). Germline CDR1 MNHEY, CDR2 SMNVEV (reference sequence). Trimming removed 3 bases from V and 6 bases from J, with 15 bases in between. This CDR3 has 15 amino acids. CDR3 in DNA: TGTGCCAGCAGTTTGAACAGGAATACAGGTCAGCCCCAGCATTTT. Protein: CASSLNRNTGQPQHF.

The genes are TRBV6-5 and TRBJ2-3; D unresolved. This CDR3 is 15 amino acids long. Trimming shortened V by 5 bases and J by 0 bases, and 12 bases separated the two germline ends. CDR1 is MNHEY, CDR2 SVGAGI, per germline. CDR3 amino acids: CASSHQPRSTDTQYF. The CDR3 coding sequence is TGTGCCAGCAGTCACCAACCGAGGAGCACAGATACGCAGTATTTT.

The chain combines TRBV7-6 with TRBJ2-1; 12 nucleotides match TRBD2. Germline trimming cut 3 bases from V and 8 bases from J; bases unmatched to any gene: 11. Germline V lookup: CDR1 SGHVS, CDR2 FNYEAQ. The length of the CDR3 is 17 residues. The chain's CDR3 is CASSLTSGGESLHEQFF. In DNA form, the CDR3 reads TGTGCCAGCAGCTTGACTAGCGGGGGAGAATCCCTCCATGAGCAGTTCTTC.

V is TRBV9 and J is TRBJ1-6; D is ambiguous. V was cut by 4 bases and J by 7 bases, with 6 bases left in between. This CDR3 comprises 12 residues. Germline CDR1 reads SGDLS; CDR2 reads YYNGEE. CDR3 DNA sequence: TGTGCCAGCAGCTTTCAAAATTCACCCCTCCACTTT. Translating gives CASSFQNSPLHF.

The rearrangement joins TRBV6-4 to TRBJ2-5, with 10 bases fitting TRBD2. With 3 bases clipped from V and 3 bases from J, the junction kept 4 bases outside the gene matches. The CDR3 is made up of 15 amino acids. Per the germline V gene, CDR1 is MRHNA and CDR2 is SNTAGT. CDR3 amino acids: CASSEVAGGKETQYF. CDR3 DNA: TGTGCCAGCAGTGAAGTAGCGGGGGGCAAAGAGACCCAGTACTTC.

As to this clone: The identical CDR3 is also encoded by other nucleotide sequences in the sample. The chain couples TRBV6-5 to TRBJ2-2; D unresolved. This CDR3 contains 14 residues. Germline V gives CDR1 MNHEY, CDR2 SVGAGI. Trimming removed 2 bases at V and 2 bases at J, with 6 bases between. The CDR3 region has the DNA TGTGCCAGCAGTTACGGAGAAAACACCGGGGAGCTGTTTTTT. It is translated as CASSYGENTGELFF.

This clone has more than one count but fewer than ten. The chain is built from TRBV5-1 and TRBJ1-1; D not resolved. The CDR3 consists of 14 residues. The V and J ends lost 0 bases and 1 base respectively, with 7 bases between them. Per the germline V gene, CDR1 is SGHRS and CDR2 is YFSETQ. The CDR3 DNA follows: TGCGCCAGCAGCTTGGACAGCTCGAACACTGAAGCTTTCTTT. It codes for CASSLDSSNTEAFF.

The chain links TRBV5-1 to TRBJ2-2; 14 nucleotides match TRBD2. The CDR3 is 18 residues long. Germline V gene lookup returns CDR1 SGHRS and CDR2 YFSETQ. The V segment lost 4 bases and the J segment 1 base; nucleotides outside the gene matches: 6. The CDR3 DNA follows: TGCGCCAGCAGCACCCGGACTAGCGGGGGGATGAACACCGGGGAGCTGTTTTTT. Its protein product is CASSTRTSGGMNTGELFF. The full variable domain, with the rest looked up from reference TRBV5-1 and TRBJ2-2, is KAGVTQTPRYLIKTRGQQVTLSCSPISGHRSVSWYQQTPGQGLQFLFEYFSETQRNKGNFPGRFSGRQFSNSRSEMNVSTLELGDSALYLCASSTRTSGGMNTGELFFGEGSRLTVL.

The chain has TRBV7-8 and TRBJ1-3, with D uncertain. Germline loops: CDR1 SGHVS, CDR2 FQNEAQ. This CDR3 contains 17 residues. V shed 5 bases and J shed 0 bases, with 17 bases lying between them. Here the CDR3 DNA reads TGTGCCAGCAGCCGCTCGACTGAGTTCGTCTCTGGAAACACCATATATTTT. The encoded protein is CASSRSTEFVSGNTIYF. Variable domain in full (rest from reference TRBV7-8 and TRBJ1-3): GAGVSQSPRYKVAKRGQDVALRCDPISGHVSLFWYQQALGQGPEFLTYFQNEAQLDKSGLPSDRFFAERPEGSVSTLKIQRTQQEDSAVYLCASSRSTEFVSGNTIYFGEGSWLTVV.

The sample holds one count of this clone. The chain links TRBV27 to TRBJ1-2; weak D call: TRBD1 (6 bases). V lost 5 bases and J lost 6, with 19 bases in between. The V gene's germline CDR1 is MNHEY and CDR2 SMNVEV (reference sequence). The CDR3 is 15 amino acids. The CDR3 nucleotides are TGTGCCAGCAGTCCCAAGGGTCGGGGGGCCGATGGCTACACCTTC. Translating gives CASSPKGRGADGYTF.

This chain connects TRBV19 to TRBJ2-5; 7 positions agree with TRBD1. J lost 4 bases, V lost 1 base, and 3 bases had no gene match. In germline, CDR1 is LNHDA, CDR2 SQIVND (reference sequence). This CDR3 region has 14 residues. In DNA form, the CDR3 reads TGTGCCAGTAGTATAGGCTACAGGGGAGAGACCCAGTACTTC. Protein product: CASSIGYRGETQYF.

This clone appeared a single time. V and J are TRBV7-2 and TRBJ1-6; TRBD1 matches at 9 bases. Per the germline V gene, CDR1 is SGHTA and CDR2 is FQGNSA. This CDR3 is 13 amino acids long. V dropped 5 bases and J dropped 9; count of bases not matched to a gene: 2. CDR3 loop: CASSPQGASPLHF. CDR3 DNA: TGTGCCAGCAGCCCACAGGGGGCTTCACCCCTCCACTTT.

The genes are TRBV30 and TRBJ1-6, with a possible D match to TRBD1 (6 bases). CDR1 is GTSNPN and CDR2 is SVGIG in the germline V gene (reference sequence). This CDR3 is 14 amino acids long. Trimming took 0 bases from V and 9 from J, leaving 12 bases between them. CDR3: CAWSVQGGGSPLHF. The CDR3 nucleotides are TGTGCCTGGAGTGTACAGGGCGGGGGTTCACCCCTCCACTTT.

The CDR3 DNA is TGCGCCAGCAGCCAGACTAGCGCTGAGGAGACCCAGTACTTC. It yields the protein CASSQTSAEETQYF. The chain is built from TRBV4-3 and TRBJ2-5, with 8 bases lining up with TRBD2. The V segment lost 3 bases and the J segment 5 bases; nucleotides outside the gene matches: 5. CDR1 and CDR2 from the germline V gene are LGHNA and YSLEER. The CDR3 sequence is 14 residues long.

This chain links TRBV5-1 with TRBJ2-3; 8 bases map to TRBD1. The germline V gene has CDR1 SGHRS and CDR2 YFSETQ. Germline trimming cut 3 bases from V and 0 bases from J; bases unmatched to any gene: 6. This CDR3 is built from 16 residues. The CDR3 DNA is TGCGCCAGCAGCTCCCGGACAGGGACAAGCACAGATACGCAGTATTTT. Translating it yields CASSSRTGTSTDTQYF. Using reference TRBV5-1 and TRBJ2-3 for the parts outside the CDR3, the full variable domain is KAGVTQTPRYLIKTRGQQVTLSCSPISGHRSVSWYQQTPGQGLQFLFEYFSETQRNKGNFPGRFSGRQFSNSRSEMNVSTLELGDSALYLCASSSRTGTSTDTQYFGPGTRLTVL.